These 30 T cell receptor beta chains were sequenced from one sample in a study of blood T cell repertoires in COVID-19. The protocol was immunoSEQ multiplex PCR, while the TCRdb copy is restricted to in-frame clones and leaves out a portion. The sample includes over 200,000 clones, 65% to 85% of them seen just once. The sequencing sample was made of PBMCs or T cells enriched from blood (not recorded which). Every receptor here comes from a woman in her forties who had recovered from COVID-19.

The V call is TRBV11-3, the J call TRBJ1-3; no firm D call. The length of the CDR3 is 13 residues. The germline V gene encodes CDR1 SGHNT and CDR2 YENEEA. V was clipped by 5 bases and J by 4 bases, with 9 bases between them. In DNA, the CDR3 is TGTGCCAGCAGCCCCATGGGCGGAAACACCATATATTTT. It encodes CASSPMGGNTIYF.

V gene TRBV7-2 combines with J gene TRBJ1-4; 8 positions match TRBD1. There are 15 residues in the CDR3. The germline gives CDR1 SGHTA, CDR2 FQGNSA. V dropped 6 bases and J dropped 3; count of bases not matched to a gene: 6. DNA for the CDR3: TGTGCCAGCAGAAGGGAGACAGGGGCTAATGAAAAACTGTTTTTT. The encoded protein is CASRRETGANEKLFF. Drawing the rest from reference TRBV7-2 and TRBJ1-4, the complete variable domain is GAGVSQSPSNKVTEKGKDVELRCDPISGHTALYWYRQSLGQGLEFLIYFQGNSAPDKSGLPSDRFSAERTGGSVSTLTIQRTQQEDSAVYLCASRRETGANEKLFFGSGTQLSVL.

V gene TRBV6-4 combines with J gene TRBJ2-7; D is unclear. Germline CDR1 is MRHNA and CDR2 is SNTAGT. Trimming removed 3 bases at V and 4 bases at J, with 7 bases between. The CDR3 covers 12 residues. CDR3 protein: CASSEWQYEQYV. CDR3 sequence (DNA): TGTGCCAGCAGTGAGTGGCAGTACGAGCAGTACGTC.

CDR3 sequence (DNA): TGTGCCAGCAGCTTAGGCCCCCGAGGGAGAAGGAATGAGCAGTTCTTC. The encoded protein is CASSLGPRGRRNEQFF. V usage is TRBV7-6 and J usage is TRBJ2-1, with D perhaps matching TRBD2 (5 bases). The germline V gene encodes CDR1 SGHVS and CDR2 FNYEAQ. The CDR3 has 16 amino acids. V was cut by 1 base and J by 7 bases, with 17 bases left in between.

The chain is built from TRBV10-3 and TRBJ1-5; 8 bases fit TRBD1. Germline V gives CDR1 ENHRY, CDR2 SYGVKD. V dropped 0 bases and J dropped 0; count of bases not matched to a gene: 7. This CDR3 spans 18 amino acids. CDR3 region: CAISESRQGPYSNQPQHF. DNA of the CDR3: TGTGCCATCAGTGAGTCGAGACAGGGGCCTTATAGCAATCAGCCCCAGCATTTT.

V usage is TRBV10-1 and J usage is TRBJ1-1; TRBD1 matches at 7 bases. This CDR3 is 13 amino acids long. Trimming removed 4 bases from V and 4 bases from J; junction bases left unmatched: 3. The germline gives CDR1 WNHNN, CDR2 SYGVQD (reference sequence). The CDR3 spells CASSGGTVTEAFF. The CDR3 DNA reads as TGCGCCAGCAGTGGGGGGACAGTCACTGAAGCTTTCTTT.

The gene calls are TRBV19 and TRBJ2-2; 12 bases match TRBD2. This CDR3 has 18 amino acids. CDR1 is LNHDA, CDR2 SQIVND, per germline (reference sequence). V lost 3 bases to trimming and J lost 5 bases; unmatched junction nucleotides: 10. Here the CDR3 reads CASSILAGGLRGTGELFF. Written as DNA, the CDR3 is TGTGCCAGTAGTATCCTAGCGGGAGGGCTTCGAGGGACCGGGGAGCTGTTTTTT.

The DNA of the CDR3 is TGTGCCAGCAGTCCCCCGACAGGGAATCATGGCTACACCTTC. Translated: CASSPPTGNHGYTF. The chain recombines TRBV6-5 with TRBJ1-2, with 7 bases that match TRBD1. Trimming took 5 bases from V and 6 from J; bases not matched to a gene: 9. CDR3 length: 14 amino acids. Per germline, CDR1 MNHEY and CDR2 SVGAGI.

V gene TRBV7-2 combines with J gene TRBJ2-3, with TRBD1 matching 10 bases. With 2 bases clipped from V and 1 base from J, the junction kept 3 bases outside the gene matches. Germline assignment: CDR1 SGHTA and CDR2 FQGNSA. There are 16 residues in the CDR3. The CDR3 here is CASSLRGTGGTDTQYF. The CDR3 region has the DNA TGTGCCAGCAGCTTACGAGGGACAGGGGGCACAGATACGCAGTATTTT.

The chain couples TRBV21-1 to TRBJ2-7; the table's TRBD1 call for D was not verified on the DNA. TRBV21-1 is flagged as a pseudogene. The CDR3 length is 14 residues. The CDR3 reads CASSVRTVSYEQYF. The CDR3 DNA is TGTGCCAGCAGCGTTAGGACAGTCTCCTACGAGCAGTACTTC.

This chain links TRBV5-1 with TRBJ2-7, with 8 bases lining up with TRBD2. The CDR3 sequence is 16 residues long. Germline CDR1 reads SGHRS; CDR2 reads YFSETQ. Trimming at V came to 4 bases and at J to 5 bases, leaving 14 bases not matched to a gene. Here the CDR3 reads CASSHGSGGARDEQYF. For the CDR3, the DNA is TGCGCCAGCAGCCATGGCTCGGGGGGGGCGCGGGACGAGCAGTACTTC.

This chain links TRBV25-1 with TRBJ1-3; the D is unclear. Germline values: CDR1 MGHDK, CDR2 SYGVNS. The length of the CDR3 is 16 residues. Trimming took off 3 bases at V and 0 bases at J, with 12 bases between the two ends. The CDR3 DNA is TGTGCCAGCAGTGAGACTTCCCAGAGCTCTGGAAACACCATATATTTT. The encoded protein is CASSETSQSSGNTIYF.

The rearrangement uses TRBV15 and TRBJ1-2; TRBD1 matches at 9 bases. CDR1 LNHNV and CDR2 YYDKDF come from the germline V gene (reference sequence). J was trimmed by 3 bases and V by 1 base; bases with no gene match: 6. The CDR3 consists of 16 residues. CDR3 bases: TGTGCCACCAGCAGAGTAAAGCGGGACAGGGACTATGGCTACACCTTC. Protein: CATSRVKRDRDYGYTF.

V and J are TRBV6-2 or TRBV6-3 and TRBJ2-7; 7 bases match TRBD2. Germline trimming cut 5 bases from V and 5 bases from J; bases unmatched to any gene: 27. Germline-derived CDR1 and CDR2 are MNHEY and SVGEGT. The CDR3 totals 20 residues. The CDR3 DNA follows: TGTGCCAGCAGTCCCGCGACCTTAGCGGGCCCTACCACGGCGCGGGACGAGCAGTACGTC. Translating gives CASSPATLAGPTTARDEQYV.

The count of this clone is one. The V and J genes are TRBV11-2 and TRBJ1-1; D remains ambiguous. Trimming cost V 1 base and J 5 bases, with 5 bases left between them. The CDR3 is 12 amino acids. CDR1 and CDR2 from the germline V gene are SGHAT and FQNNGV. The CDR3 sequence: CASSLASTEAFF. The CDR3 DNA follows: TGTGCCAGCAGCTTAGCGAGTACTGAAGCTTTCTTT.

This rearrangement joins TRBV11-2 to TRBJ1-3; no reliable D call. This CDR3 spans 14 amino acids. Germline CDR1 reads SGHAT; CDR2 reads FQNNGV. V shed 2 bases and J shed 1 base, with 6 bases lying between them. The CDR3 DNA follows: TGTGCCAGCAGCTTAACTCTATCTGGAAACACCATATATTTT. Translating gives CASSLTLSGNTIYF.

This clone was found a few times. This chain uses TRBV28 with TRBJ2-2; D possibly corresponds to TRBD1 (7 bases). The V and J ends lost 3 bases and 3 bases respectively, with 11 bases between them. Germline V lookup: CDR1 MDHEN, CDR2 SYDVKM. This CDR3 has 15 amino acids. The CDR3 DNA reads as TGTGCCAGCAGTTTTCAGGGGGGATACACCGGGGAGCTGTTTTTT. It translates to CASSFQGGYTGELFF.

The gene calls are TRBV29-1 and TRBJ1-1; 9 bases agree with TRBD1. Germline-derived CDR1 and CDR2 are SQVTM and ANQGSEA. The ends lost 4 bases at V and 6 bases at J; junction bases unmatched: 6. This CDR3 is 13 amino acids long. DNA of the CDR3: TGCAGCGTTGGGCTGGACAGGGGCCCTGAAGCTTTCTTT. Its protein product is CSVGLDRGPEAFF.

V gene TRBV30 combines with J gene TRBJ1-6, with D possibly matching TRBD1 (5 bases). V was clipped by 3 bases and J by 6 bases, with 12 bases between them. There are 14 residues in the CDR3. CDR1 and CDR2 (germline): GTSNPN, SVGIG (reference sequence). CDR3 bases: TGTGCCTGGAGCAAAACAGGAGTTAATTCACCCCTCCACTTT. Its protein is CAWSKTGVNSPLHF.

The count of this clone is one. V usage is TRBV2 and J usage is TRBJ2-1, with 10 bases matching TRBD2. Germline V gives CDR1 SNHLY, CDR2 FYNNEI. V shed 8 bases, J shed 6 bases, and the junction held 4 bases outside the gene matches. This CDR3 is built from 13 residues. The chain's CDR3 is CASARTSGNEQFF. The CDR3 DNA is TGTGCCAGCGCAAGGACTAGCGGCAATGAGCAGTTCTTC. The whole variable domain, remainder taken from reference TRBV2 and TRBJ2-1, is EPEVTQTPSHQVTQMGQEVILRCVPISNHLYFYWYRQILGQKVEFLVSFYNNEISEKSEIFDDQFSVERPDGSNFTLKIRSTKLEDSAMYFCASARTSGNEQFFGPGTRLTVL.

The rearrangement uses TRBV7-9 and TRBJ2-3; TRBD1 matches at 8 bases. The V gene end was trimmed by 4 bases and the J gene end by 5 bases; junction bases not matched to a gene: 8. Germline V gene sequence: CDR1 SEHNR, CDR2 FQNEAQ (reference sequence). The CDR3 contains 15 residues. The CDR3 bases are TGTGCCAGCAGCTCAAGGACAGGGCTTGGAGATACGCAGTATTTT. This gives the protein CASSSRTGLGDTQYF.

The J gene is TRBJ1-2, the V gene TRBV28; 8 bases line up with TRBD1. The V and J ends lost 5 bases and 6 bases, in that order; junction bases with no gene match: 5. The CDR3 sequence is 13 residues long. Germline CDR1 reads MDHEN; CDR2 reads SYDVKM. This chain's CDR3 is CASSLRGPDGYTF. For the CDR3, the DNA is TGTGCCAGCAGTCTCAGGGGGCCAGATGGCTACACCTTC.

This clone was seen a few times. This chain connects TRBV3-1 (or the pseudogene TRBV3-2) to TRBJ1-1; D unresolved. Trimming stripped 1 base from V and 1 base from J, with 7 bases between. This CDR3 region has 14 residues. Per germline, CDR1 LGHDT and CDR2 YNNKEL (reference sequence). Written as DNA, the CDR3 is TGTGCCAGCAGCCAAGCGGTCCGGAACACTGAAGCTTTCTTT. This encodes CASSQAVRNTEAFF.

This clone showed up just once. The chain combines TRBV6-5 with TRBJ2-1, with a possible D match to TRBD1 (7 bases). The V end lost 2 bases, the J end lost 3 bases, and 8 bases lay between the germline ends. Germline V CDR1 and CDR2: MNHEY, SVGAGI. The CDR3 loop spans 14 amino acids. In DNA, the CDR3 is TGTGCCAGCAGTTACCAGGGGGGCTACAATGAGCAGTTCTTC. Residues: CASSYQGGYNEQFF.

The CDR3: CASSALPGQGAIEQYV. CDR3 sequence (DNA): TGTGCCAGCAGCGCCTTGCCGGGACAGGGTGCAATCGAGCAGTACGTC. This sequence joins TRBV9 and TRBJ2-7; 9 nucleotides align to TRBD1. Germline CDR1 and CDR2: SGDLS and YYNGEE. The trim removed 3 bases at V and 6 bases at J, leaving 13 bases unmatched. This CDR3 has 16 residues.

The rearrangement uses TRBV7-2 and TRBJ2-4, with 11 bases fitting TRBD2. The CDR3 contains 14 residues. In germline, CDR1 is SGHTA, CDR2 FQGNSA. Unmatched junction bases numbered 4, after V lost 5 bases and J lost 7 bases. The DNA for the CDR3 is TGTGCCAGCAGCGTAGGGACTAGCGGTAACATTCAGTACTTC. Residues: CASSVGTSGNIQYF. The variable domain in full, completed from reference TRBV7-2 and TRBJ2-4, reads GAGVSQSPSNKVTEKGKDVELRCDPISGHTALYWYRQSLGQGLEFLIYFQGNSAPDKSGLPSDRFSAERTGGSVSTLTIQRTQQEDSAVYLCASSVGTSGNIQYFGAGTRLSVL.

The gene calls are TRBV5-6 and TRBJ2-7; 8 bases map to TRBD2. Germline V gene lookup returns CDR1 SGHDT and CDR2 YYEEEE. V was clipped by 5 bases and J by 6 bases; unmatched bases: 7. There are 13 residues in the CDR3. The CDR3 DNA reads TGTGCCAGCAGGCTAGGACGGGGGGGCGAGCAGTACTTC. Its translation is CASRLGRGGEQYF.

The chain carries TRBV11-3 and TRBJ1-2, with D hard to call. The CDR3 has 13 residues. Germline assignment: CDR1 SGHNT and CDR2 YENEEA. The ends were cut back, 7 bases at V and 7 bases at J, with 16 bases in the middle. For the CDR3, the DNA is TGTGCCAGCACCCGCGCCGCAGGTGGTGGCTACACCTTC. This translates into CASTRAAGGGYTF.

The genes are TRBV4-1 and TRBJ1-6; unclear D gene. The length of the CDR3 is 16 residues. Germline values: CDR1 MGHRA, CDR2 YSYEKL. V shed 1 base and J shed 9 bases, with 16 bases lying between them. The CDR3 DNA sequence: TGCGCCAGCAGCCAAGCGGGCGGGAAGGTGGGTTCACCCCTCCACTTT. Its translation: CASSQAGGKVGSPLHF.

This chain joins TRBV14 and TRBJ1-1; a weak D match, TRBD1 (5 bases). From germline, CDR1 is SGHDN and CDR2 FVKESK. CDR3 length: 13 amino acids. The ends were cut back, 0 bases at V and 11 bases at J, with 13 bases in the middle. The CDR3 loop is CASSQDIRQNAFF. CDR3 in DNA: TGTGCCAGCAGCCAAGACATAAGACAGAACGCTTTCTTT. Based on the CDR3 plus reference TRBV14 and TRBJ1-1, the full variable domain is EAGVTQFPSHSVIEKGQTVTLRCDPISGHDNLYWYRRVMGKEIKFLLHFVKESKQDESGMPNNRFLAERTGGTYSTLKVQPAELEDSGVYFCASSQDIRQNAFFGQGTRLTVV.